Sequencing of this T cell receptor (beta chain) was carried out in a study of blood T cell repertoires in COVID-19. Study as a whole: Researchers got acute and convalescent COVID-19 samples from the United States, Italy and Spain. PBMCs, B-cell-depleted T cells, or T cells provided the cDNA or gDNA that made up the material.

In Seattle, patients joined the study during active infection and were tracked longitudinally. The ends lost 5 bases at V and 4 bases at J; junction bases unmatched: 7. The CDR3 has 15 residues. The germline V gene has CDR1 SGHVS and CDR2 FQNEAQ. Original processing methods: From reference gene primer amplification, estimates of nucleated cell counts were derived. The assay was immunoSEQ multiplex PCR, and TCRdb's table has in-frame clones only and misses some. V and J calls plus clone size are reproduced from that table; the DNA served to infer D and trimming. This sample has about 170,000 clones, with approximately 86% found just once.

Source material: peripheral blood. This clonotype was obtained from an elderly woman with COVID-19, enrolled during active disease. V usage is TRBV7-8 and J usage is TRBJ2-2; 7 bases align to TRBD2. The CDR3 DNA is TGTGCCAGCAGCCTCTTAACGGGAGGCACCGGGGAGCTGTTTTTT. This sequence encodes CASSLLTGGTGELFF.